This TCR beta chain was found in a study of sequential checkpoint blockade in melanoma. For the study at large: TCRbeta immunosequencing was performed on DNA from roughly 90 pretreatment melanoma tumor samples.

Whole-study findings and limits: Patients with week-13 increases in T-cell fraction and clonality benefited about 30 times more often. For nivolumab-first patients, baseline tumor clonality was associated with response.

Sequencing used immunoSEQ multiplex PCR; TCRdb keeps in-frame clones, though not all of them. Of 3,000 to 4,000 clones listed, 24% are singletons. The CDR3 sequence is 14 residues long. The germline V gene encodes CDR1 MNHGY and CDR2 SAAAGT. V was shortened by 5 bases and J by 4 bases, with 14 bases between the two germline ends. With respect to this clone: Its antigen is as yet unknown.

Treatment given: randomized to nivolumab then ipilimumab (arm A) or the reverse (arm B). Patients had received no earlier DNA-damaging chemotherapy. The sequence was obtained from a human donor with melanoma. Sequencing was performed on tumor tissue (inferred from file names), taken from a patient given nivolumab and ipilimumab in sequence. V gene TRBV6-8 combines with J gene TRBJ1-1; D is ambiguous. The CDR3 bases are TGTGCCAGCAGTCTATATACAGCGGGCACTGAAGCTTTCTTT. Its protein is CASSLYTAGTEAFF.